This paragraph covers one TCR beta chain sequence. The antigen it recognizes is unknown. No base quality information exists; no much larger clone differs at one position. Other DNA sequences in the sample encode the same CDR3. These data originate in a study of Ad26.COV2.S vaccination and SARS-CoV-2 variants (dated by TCRdb to about 2021). Describing the broader study: Vaccine-arm donors came from COV1001, a multicentre, randomized, double-blind, placebo-controlled phase I-IIa trial of Ad26.COV2.S in healthy adults. The TCR-sequenced set comprised about 32 samples: around 20 Ad26.COV2.S vaccine recipients, 5 placebo recipients and 8 SARS-CoV-2 convalescent individuals. Dosing of Ad26.COV2.S was intramuscular, at either 5x10^10 or 1x10^11 viral particles, delivered as one shot or as two shots spaced 56 days apart. Trial participants were randomized into five groups of five: low-dose or high-dose Ad26.COV2.S given once or twice, or placebo on both occasions. Throughout the experiments and outcome assessment, investigators stayed blinded to trial group allocation. The specificity and breadth of SARS-CoV-2-reactive T cell receptors after Ad26.COV2.S vaccination were assessed by TCRbeta repertoire sequencing.

Counted from cysteine to phenylalanine, this CDR3 has 14 amino acids. Of all the DNA, just the CDR3 is kept, 42 bases in frame from base 1. Cut back by 1 base and 0 bases, the V and J ends lie 6 bases apart. CDR1 and CDR2 (SEHNR, FQNEAQ) derive from the germline V gene (reference sequence). The immunoSEQ Assay was the method used to sequence TCRbeta CDR3 regions. After extraction, genomic DNA underwent amplification by bias-controlled multiplex PCR, followed by high-throughput sequencing. Regarding the original processing steps: To quantify the absolute abundance of every unique TCRbeta CDR3 region, sequences were collapsed and filtered. T cell fraction was estimated by normalizing TCRbeta template counts to usable DNA, with usable DNA measured through amplification of reference genes found in all nucleated cells. Repertoire TCRs were annotated as SARS-CoV-2-specific when V gene, CDR3 amino acid sequence and J gene were exactly matched to a known reactive TCR set. MIRA supplied the reference SARS-CoV-2 TCR set, which was filtered for enrichment in COVID-19-positive ImmuneCODE repertoires so that public or cross-reactive TCRs were removed. Drawing on the MIRA antigens, annotated TCRs were analysed further at the level of specific ORF or position within ORF. Depth was the summed frequency of annotated unique rearrangements, while breadth was defined as annotated unique rearrangements over total unique productive rearrangements. TCR breadth was compared between groups using two-sided Wilcoxon rank-sum tests. In its TCRdb copy, this immuneACCESS table keeps in-frame sequences only and misses some clones. Where compared with another copy, unresolved V genes explain less than half of these, and the others have no known cause. V and J calls and clone size are given by that table; D and trimming were obtained from the DNA. This sample comprises about 350,000 clones, approximately 90% of them detected only once. The top ten clones comprise 6.4% of the sample.

Paper-wide results and their limitations: Vaccine and placebo recipients had comparable non-spike TCR breadth, which fits with the vaccine containing only spike. Substantial breadth of spike-specific CD8+ and CD4+ T cell responses was reported after vaccination. Comparing responses between vaccine doses or regimens was not something the study was powered to do. The authors noted that total T cell responses may have been underestimated by the TCR breadth and depth analyses. Ad26.COV2.S recipients had higher spike-specific TCR breadth than placebo recipients (P = 0.0014).

The treatment or condition label for this specimen denotes: about 20 received Ad26.COV2.S at low or high dose, single or two shots; about 5 received placebo; per-sample allocation not given. Repertoires of vaccine and placebo recipients were sequenced from samples collected on day 63 after the first injection. Between 29 July and 7 August 2020, Cohort 1b enrolled about two dozen adults aged 18-55 years at one site in Boston, USA. As a vaccine, Ad26.COV2.S was a replication-incompetent adenovirus type 26 vector that expressed a prefusion-stabilized SARS-CoV-2 spike protein derived from the original Wuhan strain.

This TCR was sampled from a person between 18 and 65 years old who received the Ad26.COV2.S COVID-19 vaccine or a placebo. The sample was peripheral blood, taken in a trial of Ad26.COV2.S vaccine versus placebo. Here the chain combines TRBV7-9 and TRBJ1-1; the D segment cannot be called with confidence. The nucleotide sequence reads as follows: TGTGCCAGCAGCTTAGGTCAGATGAACACTGAAGCTTTCTTT. Translated, it gives CASSLGQMNTEAFF.